This TCR beta chain was captured by sequencing in a study of molecular identifiers for immune sequencing clone quantification. Via MiXCR, TCRdb re-called the PCR reads, giving one row per CDR3 protein. Of about 320,000 distinct CDR3 sequences in the sample, over 20% were seen once. About this clonotype: The antigen is unknown. One end of the junction varies from germline; a read error may be responsible.

Study-wide findings and caveats: Under 1% of molecules in naive cells, but over 99% of effector molecules, belonged to clones above 20 RNA copies.

Sequenced material: naive CD8+ T cells from blood, with Jurkat cell RNA spiked in. Subset defined: FACS-sorted CD8+CD4-CCR7+CD45RA+ naive T cells. The clonotype originates from a human donor in good health. Some libraries in this study had Jurkat cell RNA spiked in.

CDR3 protein: CAGSEQETQYF. The CDR3 bases are TGCGCCGGCAGCGAGCAAGAGACCCAGTACTTC. The rearrangement links TRBV5-1 to TRBJ2-5; D unresolved. The germline CDR1 and CDR2 sequences are SGHRS and YFSETQ. The CDR3 runs to 11 residues.